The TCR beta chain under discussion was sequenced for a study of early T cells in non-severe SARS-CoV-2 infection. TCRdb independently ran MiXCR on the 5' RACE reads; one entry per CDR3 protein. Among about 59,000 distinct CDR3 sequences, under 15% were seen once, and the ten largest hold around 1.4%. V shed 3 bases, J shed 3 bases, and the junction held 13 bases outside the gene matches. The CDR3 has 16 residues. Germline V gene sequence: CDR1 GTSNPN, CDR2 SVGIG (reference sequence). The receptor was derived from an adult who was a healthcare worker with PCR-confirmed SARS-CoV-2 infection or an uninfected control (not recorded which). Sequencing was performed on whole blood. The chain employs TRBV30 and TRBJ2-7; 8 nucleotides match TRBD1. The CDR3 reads CAWRPQDRARFYEQYF. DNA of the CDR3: TGTGCCTGGAGGCCTCAGGACAGGGCCCGTTTCTACGAGCAGTACTTC.